This T cell receptor (beta chain) was sequenced during a study of cytomegalovirus exposure and HLA in healthy donors. Remarks on this clone: Antigen unknown.

The CDR3 totals 12 residues. Trimming took 5 bases from V and 6 from J, leaving 8 bases between them. The germline V gene encodes CDR1 MNHEY and CDR2 SMNVEV (reference sequence). PCR used 60 Vbeta primers and 13 Jbeta primers. Only in-frame clones appear in the TCRdb table, and some are missing; sequencing was by immunoSEQ multiplex PCR. This table holds more than 150,000 clones, around three quarters found once. The study, taken as a whole, reports: Sequencing likely generated an artifact that appeared as a cluster of highly shared sequence variants.

This clonotype was sampled from a man aged 40-55 years in good health and CMV-seronegative. This sequence joins TRBV27 and TRBJ1-5; no clear D gene. Sequencing used PBMCs. The CDR3 spells CASSLLGQPQHF. CDR3 nucleotide sequence: TGTGCCAGCAGTCTCCTAGGTCAGCCCCAGCATTTT.